The 18 T cell receptor beta chains below all came from one sample that was sequenced in a study of neurological immune-mediated disorders. MiXCR was run by TCRdb on the 5' RACE reads, yielding one entry per CDR3 protein. The repertoire includes around 40,000 distinct CDR3 sequences, about an eighth of them detected once, and 1.3% sits in the top ten. The sequenced material came from PBMCs. Receptors originate from a female donor in good health.

At least ten counts were recorded for this clonotype. CDR3 sequence reads: CASSPDRGGEQYF. DNA for the CDR3: TGTGCCAGCAGTCCCGACAGGGGAGGCGAGCAGTACTTC. The chain links TRBV6-5 to TRBJ2-7; TRBD1 aligns across 8 bases. The V segment lost 5 bases and the J segment 6 bases; nucleotides outside the gene matches: 6. Germline loops: CDR1 MNHEY, CDR2 SVGAGI. This CDR3 has 13 residues.

V is TRBV29-1 and J is TRBJ2-7; D may be TRBD1 or TRBD2 (5 bases each). V was pared by 6 bases and J by 2 bases, with 17 bases between. CDR3 length equals 14 residues. Germline V CDR1 and CDR2: SQVTM, ANQGSEA. DNA for the CDR3: TGCAGCGTGAGAGGGGCCACAGAACCCTACGAGCAGTACTTC. Translation gives CSVRGATEPYEQYF.

This chain connects TRBV13 to TRBJ2-1; tentatively, D is TRBD2 (6 bases). CDR1 PRHDT and CDR2 FYEKMQ come from the germline V gene (reference sequence). Trimming shortened V by 5 bases and J by 6 bases, and 11 bases separated the two germline ends. The CDR3 length is 13 residues. CDR3 nucleotide sequence: TGTGCCAGCAGCCCGGGACTCGTCAATGAGCAGTTCTTC. Amino acids: CASSPGLVNEQFF.

Ten or more counts support this clonotype. The chain has TRBV3-1 and TRBJ2-1, with 9 bases identical to TRBD1. The germline gives CDR1 LGHDT, CDR2 YNNKEL (reference sequence). Losses at the gene ends were 5 bases for V and 9 bases for J; bases not matched to a gene: 11. The CDR3 sequence is 15 residues long. CDR3 region: CASSVLQGASAEQFF. The CDR3 region has the DNA TGTGCCAGCAGCGTGCTACAGGGGGCGTCGGCTGAGCAGTTCTTC.

This clonotype showed up many times. CDR3 nucleotides: TGCGCCAGCAGCCAGGCTGGACGCGCCGGAAATTATGGCTACACCTTC. Its translation is CASSQAGRAGNYGYTF. The chain has TRBV4-1 and TRBJ1-2; the D is unclear. CDR1 and CDR2 (germline): MGHRA, YSYEKL. The CDR3 runs 16 residues. The V gene lost 3 bases and the J gene lost 5 bases, with 19 bases spanning the gap.

The table lists this clonotype with many counts. V usage is TRBV9 and J usage is TRBJ2-7; no definite D call. V was pared by 0 bases and J by 2 bases, with 12 bases between. The CDR3 length is 15 residues. Germline V gene sequence: CDR1 SGDLS, CDR2 YYNGEE. The CDR3 here is CASSVGPSDTYEQYF. The CDR3 DNA is TGTGCCAGCAGCGTAGGGCCCAGCGATACCTACGAGCAGTACTTC.

This clonotype was observed many times. V usage is TRBV27 and J usage is TRBJ2-6; D uncertain. V was clipped by 5 bases and J by 2 bases, with 13 bases between them. The germline V gene has CDR1 MNHEY and CDR2 SMNVEV (reference sequence). This CDR3 is 16 amino acids long. The CDR3 bases are TGTGCCAGCAGTCACCGACCTATAGCTGGGGCCAACGTCCTGACTTTC. Its translation: CASSHRPIAGANVLTF.

This clonotype showed up many times. This rearrangement joins TRBV5-1 to TRBJ2-2; weak D call: TRBD1 (6 bases). V gave up 4 bases and J gave up 7 bases, with 14 bases separating them. CDR3 size: 14 residues. Per the germline V gene, CDR1 is SGHRS and CDR2 is YFSETQ. The DNA for the CDR3 is TGCGCCAGCAGCAATCCAGGGGCGATCGGGGAGCTGTTTTTT. As protein: CASSNPGAIGELFF.

This clonotype came up many times. The V call is TRBV6-5, the J call TRBJ1-2; D remains unclear. The CDR3 is 11 residues long. Germline assignment: CDR1 MNHEY and CDR2 SVGAGI. Trimming shortened V by 4 bases and J by 8 bases, and 8 bases separated the two germline ends. The CDR3 loop reads CASSSRKGYTF. DNA for the CDR3: TGTGCCAGCAGTTCACGAAAGGGCTACACCTTC.

This clonotype was seen at least ten times. This chain uses TRBV6-1 with TRBJ2-7, with D perhaps matching TRBD2 (5 bases). Germline CDR1 and CDR2: MNHNS and SASEGT. Trimming stripped 2 bases from V and 4 bases from J, with 15 bases between. The CDR3 consists of 15 residues. CDR3 sequence (DNA): TGTGCCAGCAGTGAATCCGCTCGGGGTTCGTACGAGCAGTACTTC. As protein: CASSESARGSYEQYF.

There are many counts of this clonotype. V is TRBV6-5 and J is TRBJ2-1; D is undetermined. Germline lookup yields CDR1 MNHEY and CDR2 SVGAGI. The V and J ends lost 0 bases and 9 bases respectively, with 9 bases between them. This CDR3 has 13 amino acids. The CDR3 reads CASSYSNQAEQFF. Here the CDR3 DNA reads TGTGCCAGCAGTTACTCGAATCAGGCTGAGCAGTTCTTC.

This clonotype has ten or more counts. This CDR3 is CASSLELGSWTEAFF. Here the CDR3 DNA reads TGCGCCAGCAGCTTGGAATTGGGTAGCTGGACTGAAGCTTTCTTT. The rearrangement links TRBV5-1 to TRBJ1-1, with D unclear. The CDR3 extends over 15 amino acids. The V and J ends lost 0 bases and 5 bases respectively, with 14 bases between them. Germline CDR1 reads SGHRS; CDR2 reads YFSETQ.

This clonotype has a count of ten or more. J is TRBJ2-3 and V is TRBV20-1, with D perhaps matching TRBD2 (6 bases). The CDR3 spans 13 residues. Between the trimmed V and J ends, which lost 6 bases and 0 bases, there was a span of 10 bases. Germline CDR1 reads DFQATT; CDR2 reads SNEGSKA (reference sequence). In DNA, the CDR3 is TGCAGTGCCGAGGAGGGGAGCACAGATACGCAGTATTTT. Its protein is CSAEEGSTDTQYF.

This clonotype was observed many times. The CDR3 DNA reads TGTGCCAGCGGGGGGACTAGCGGGAAAAAGGCAGATACGCAGTATTTT. Translation: CASGGTSGKKADTQYF. The chain employs TRBV6-5 and TRBJ2-3, with 13 positions matching TRBD2. CDR1 is MNHEY and CDR2 is SVGAGI in the germline V gene. The CDR3 is 16 amino acids. V lost 8 bases and J lost 4; bases outside the gene matches: 9.

This clonotype was counted ten times or more. This chain joins TRBV7-9 and TRBJ1-1, with D tentatively TRBD1 (5 bases). The CDR3 length is 14 residues. Trimming took 2 bases from V and 5 from J, leaving 12 bases between them. Germline CDR1 and CDR2: SEHNR and FQNEAQ (reference sequence). The chain's CDR3 is CASSLSQGRTEAFF. DNA of the CDR3: TGTGCCAGCAGCTTAAGCCAGGGAAGAACTGAAGCTTTCTTT.

This clonotype was counted many times. This chain uses TRBV6-2 or TRBV6-3 with TRBJ2-7, with 11 bases identical to TRBD1. The germline V gene encodes CDR1 MNHEY and CDR2 SVGEGT. This CDR3 contains 14 residues. V shed 6 bases and J 1 base; nucleotides not matched to a gene: 2. CDR3 DNA: TGTGCCAGCAGCCGGGACAGGGGGTCCTACGAGCAGTACTTC. This sequence encodes CASSRDRGSYEQYF.

V is TRBV3-1 and J is TRBJ2-1; possible D gene TRBD1, 6 bases. The CDR3 runs 15 residues. The V gene's germline CDR1 is LGHDT and CDR2 YNNKEL (reference sequence). V was pared by 0 bases and J by 10 bases, with 16 bases between. This chain's CDR3 is CASSQEVLRGTEQFF. In nucleotides, the CDR3 is TGTGCCAGCAGCCAAGAAGTCTTAAGGGGGACGGAGCAGTTCTTC.

With respect to this clonotype: The germline gene is not matched at one end of the junction; a read error may be the cause. The V and J genes are TRBV6-6 and TRBJ2-1, with D perhaps TRBD1 (6 bases). The CDR3 has 15 residues. Germline assignment: CDR1 MNHNY and CDR2 SVGAGI (reference sequence). The CDR3 region is CASISGTTSYNDQFF. DNA for the CDR3: TGTGCCAGCATTTCCGGGACAACCTCCTACAATGATCAGTTCTTC.